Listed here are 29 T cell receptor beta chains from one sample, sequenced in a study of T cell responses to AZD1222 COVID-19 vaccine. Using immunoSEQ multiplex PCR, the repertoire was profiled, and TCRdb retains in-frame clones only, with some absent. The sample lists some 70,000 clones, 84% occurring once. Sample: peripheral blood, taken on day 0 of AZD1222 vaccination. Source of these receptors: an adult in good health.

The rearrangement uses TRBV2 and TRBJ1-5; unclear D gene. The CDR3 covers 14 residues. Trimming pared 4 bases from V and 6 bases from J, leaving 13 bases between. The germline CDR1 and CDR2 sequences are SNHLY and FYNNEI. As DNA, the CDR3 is TGTGCCAGCAGTGGAGAGCCAGTAGGTCAGCCCCAGCATTTT. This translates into CASSGEPVGQPQHF.

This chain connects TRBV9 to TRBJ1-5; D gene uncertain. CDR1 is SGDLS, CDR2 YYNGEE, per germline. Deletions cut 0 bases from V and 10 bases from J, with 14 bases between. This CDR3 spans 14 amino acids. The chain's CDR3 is CASSVGGVAVPQHF. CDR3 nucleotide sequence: TGTGCCAGCAGCGTAGGTGGAGTAGCGGTCCCCCAGCATTTT.

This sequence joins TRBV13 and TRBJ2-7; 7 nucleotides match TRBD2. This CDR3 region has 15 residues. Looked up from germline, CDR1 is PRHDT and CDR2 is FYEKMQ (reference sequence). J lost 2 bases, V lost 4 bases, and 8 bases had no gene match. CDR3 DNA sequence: TGTGCCAGCAGCTCTCTGGCCGGGGGGACCTACGAGCAGTACTTC. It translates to CASSSLAGGTYEQYF.

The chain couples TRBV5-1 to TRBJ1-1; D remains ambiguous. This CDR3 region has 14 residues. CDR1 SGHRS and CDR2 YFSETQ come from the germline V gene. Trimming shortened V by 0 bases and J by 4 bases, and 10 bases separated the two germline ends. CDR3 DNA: TGCGCCAGCAGCTTGGGTTTGGGGAGCACTGAAGCTTTCTTT. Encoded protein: CASSLGLGSTEAFF. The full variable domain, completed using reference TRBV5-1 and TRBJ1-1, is KAGVTQTPRYLIKTRGQQVTLSCSPISGHRSVSWYQQTPGQGLQFLFEYFSETQRNKGNFPGRFSGRQFSNSRSEMNVSTLELGDSALYLCASSLGLGSTEAFFGQGTRLTVV.

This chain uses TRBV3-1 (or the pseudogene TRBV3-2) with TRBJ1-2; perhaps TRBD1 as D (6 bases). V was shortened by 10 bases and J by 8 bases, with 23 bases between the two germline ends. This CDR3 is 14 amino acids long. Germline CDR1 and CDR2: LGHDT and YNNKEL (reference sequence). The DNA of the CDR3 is TGTGCCATCCCCCGCCCGACAGGAACTGTGGGCTACACCTTC. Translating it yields CAIPRPTGTVGYTF.

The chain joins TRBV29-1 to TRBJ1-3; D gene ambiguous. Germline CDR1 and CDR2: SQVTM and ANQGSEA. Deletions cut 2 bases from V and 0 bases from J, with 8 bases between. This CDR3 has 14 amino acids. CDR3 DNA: TGCAGCGTTGAACCGGGTTCCTCTGGAAACACCATATATTTT. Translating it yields CSVEPGSSGNTIYF. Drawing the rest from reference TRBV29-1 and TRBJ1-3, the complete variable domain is SAVISQKPSRDICQRGTSLTIQCQVDSQVTMMFWYRQQPGQSLTLIATANQGSEATYESGFVIDKFPISRPNLTFSTLTVSNMSPEDSSIYLCSVEPGSSGNTIYFGEGSWLTVV.

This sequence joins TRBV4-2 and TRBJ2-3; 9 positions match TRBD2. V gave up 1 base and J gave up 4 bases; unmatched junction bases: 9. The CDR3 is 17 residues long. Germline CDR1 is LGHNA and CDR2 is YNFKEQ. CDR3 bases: TGTGCCAGCAGCCAAGCCTTCAGCGGGGGGCGCCCAGATACGCAGTATTTT. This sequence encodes CASSQAFSGGRPDTQYF.

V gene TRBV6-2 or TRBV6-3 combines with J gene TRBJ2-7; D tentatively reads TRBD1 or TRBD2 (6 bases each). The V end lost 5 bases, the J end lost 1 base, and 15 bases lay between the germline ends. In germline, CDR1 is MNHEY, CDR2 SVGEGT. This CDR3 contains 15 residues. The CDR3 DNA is TGTGCCAGCAGTCCCGTGGGGGGACATTCCTACGAGCAGTACTTC. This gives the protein CASSPVGGHSYEQYF.

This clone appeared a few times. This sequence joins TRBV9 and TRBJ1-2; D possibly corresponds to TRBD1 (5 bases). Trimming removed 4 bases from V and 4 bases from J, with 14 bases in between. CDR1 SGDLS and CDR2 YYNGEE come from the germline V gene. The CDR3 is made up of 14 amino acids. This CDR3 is CASSTLTGPYGYTF. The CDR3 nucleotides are TGTGCCAGCAGCACCTTAACAGGACCCTATGGCTACACCTTC.

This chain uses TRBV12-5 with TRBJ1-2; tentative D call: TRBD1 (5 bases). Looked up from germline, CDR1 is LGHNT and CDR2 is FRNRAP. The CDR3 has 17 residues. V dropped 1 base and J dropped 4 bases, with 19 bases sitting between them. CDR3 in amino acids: CASGLGAEGQAFYGYTF. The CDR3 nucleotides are TGTGCTAGTGGTTTGGGGGCGGAGGGGCAGGCCTTCTATGGCTACACCTTC.

The CDR3 region has the DNA TGTGCCAGCAGTTCCGCCCGCGTTGTGAATCCGGTGGTTGGGTACTATGGCTACACCTTC. Translated, it gives CASSSARVVNPVVGYYGYTF. The chain is built from TRBV27 and TRBJ1-2; D unclear. Trimming shortened V by 4 bases and J by 3 bases, and 30 bases separated the two germline ends. The length of the CDR3 is 20 residues. Germline V gene data show CDR1 as MNHEY and CDR2 as SMNVEV (reference sequence).

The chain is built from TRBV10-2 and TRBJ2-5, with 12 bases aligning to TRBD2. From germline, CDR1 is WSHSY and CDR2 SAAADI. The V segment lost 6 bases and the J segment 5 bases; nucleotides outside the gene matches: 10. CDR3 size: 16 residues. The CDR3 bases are TGCGCCAGCAGAGCCCCTAGCGGGGGGGCCGTGGAGACCCAGTACTTC. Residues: CASRAPSGGAVETQYF.

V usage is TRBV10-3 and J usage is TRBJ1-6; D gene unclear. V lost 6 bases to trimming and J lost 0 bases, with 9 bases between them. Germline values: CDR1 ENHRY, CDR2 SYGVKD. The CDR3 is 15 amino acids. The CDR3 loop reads CAIRVDYSYNSPLHF. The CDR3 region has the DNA TGTGCCATCAGGGTGGATTACTCCTATAATTCACCCCTCCACTTT.

CDR3 region: CASSLLSNQPQHF. The CDR3 bases are TGTGCCAGCAGCTTACTGAGCAATCAGCCCCAGCATTTT. The chain recombines TRBV7-2 with TRBJ1-5; D is uncertain. The V end lost 2 bases, the J end lost 1 base, and 3 bases lay between the germline ends. The CDR3 totals 13 residues. Germline V lookup: CDR1 SGHTA, CDR2 FQGNSA. The full variable domain, with the rest looked up from reference TRBV7-2 and TRBJ1-5, is GAGVSQSPSNKVTEKGKDVELRCDPISGHTALYWYRQSLGQGLEFLIYFQGNSAPDKSGLPSDRFSAERTGGSVSTLTIQRTQQEDSAVYLCASSLLSNQPQHFGDGTRLSIL.

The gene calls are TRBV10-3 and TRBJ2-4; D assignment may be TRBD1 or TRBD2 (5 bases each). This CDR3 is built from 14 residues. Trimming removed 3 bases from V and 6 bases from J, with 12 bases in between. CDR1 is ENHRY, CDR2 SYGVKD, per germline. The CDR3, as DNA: TGTGCCATCAGTGACGGGGCTGTCACAAACATTCAGTACTTC. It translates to CAISDGAVTNIQYF.

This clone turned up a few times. The CDR3 protein is CASSWSVSTEAFF. The CDR3 DNA sequence: TGTGCCAGCAGCTGGTCAGTTAGCACTGAAGCTTTCTTT. The chain uses TRBV6-5 and TRBJ1-1, with unresolved D. Trimming shortened V by 6 bases and J by 4 bases, and 12 bases separated the two germline ends. CDR3 length: 13 amino acids. Per germline, CDR1 MNHEY and CDR2 SVGAGI.

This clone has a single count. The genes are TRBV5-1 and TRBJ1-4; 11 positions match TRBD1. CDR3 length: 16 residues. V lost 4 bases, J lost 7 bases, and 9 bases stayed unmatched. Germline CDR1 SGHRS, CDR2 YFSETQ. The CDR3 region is CASSPTTGQGGEKLFF. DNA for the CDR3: TGCGCCAGCAGCCCAACTACGGGACAGGGGGGTGAAAAACTGTTTTTT.

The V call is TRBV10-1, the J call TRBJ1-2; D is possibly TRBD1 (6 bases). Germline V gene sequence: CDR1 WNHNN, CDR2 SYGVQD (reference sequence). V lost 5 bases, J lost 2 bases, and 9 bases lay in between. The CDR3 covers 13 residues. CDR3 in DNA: TGCGCCAGCAGTCCTGACAGGAACTATGGCTACACCTTC. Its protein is CASSPDRNYGYTF.

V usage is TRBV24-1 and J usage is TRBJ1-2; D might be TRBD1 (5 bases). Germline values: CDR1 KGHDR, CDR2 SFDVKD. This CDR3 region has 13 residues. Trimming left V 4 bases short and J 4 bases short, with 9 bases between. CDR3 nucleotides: TGTGCCACCAGTGAACAGGCCTTCTATGGCTACACCTTC. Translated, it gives CATSEQAFYGYTF.

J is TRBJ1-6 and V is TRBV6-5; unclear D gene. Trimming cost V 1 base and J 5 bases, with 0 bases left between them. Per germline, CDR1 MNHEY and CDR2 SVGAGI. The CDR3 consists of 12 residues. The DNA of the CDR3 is TGTGCCAGCAGTTACTATAATTCACCCCTCCACTTT. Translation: CASSYYNSPLHF.

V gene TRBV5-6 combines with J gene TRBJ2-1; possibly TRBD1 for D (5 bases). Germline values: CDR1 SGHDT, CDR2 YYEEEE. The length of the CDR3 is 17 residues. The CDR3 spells CAVAVGPKPGSYNEQFF. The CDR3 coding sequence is TGTGCTGTCGCGGTGGGGCCCAAACCCGGCTCCTACAATGAGCAGTTCTTC.

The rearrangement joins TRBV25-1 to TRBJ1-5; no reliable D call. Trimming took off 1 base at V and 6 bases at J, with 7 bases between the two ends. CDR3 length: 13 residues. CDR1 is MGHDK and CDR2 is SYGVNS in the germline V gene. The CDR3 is CASSELLGQPQHF. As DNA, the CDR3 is TGTGCCAGCAGTGAATTGTTAGGTCAGCCCCAGCATTTT.

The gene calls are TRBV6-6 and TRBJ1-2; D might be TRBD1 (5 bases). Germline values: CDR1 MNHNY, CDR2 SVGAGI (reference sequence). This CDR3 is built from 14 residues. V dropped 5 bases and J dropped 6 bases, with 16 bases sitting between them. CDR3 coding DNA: TGTGCCAGCAGTCCCGACAGCCTTCTCGATGGCTACACCTTC. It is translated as CASSPDSLLDGYTF.

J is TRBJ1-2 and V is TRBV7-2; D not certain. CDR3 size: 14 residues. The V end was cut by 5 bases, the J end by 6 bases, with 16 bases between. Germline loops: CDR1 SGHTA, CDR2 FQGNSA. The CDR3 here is CASSPAGETDGYTF. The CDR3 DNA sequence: TGTGCCAGCAGCCCCGCGGGTGAAACGGATGGCTACACCTTC.

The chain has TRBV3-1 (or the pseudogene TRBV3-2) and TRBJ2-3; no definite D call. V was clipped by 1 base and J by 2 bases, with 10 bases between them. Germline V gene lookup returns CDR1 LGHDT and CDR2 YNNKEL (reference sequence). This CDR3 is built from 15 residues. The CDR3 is CASSQGARYTDTQYF. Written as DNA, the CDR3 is TGTGCCAGCAGCCAAGGGGCCCGGTACACAGATACGCAGTATTTT.

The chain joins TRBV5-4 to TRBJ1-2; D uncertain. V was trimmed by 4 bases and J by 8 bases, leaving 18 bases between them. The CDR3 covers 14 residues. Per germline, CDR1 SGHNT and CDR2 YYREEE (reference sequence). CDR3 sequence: CASSEGLGFYGYTF. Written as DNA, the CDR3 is TGTGCCAGCAGCGAGGGTTTGGGGTTTTACGGCTACACCTTC. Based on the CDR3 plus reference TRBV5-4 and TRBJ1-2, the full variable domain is ETGVTQSPTHLIKTRGQQVTLRCSSQSGHNTVSWYQQALGQGPQFIFQYYREEENGRGNFPPRFSGLQFPNYSSELNVNALELDDSALYLCASSEGLGFYGYTFGSGTRLTVV.

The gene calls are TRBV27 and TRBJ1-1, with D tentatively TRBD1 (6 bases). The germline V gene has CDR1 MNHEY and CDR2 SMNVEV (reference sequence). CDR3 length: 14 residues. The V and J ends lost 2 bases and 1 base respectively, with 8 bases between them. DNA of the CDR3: TGTGCCAGCAGTTTACAGGGGTGGAACACTGAAGCTTTCTTT. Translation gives CASSLQGWNTEAFF.

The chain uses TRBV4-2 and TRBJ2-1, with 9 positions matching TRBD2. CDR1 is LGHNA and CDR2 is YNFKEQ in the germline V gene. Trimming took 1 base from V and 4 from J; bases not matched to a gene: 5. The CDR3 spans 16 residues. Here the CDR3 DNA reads TGTGCCAGCAGCCAAGTCGGCGGGGGGGTATACAATGAGCAGTTCTTC. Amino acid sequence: CASSQVGGGVYNEQFF.

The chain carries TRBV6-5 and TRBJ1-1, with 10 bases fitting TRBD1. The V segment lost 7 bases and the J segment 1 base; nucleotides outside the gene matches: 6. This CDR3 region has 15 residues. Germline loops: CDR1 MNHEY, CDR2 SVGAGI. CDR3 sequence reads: CASNIGTGENTEAFF. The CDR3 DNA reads TGTGCCAGCAACATAGGGACAGGGGAGAACACTGAAGCTTTCTTT.